Reported below is one T cell receptor (beta chain). These data are taken from a study of blood T cell repertoires in COVID-19. Study in general: Samples taken during acute and convalescent COVID-19 were collected in the United States, Italy and Spain. Nucleic acid was either cDNA or gDNA, and it came from T cells, B-cell-depleted T cells, or PBMCs.

Original processing notes: Scientists estimated how many nucleated cells there were by amplifying reference gene primers. Generated by immunoSEQ multiplex PCR, the TCRdb table keeps only in-frame clones and is missing some. V and J calls and clone size are copied from that table; D and trimming were computed from the DNA. The repertoire has about 180,000 clones, about 91% of them found once; the top ten carry roughly 3.7%. The V gene's germline CDR1 is SGHNT and CDR2 YENEEA. Trimming took 2 bases from V and 4 from J, leaving 8 bases between them. This CDR3 is 13 amino acids long. This clonotype was sampled from a woman aged 25 to 45 with acute or convalescent COVID-19. The chain combines TRBV11-3 with TRBJ1-1, with D unclear. Sequencing was carried out using peripheral blood. CDR3 DNA: TGTGCCAGCAGCTTATACCCCAGCACTGAAGCTTTCTTT. Its translation is CASSLYPSTEAFF.